This TCR beta chain was recorded in a study of OX40 agonist ivuxolimab in advanced cancers. The wider study: The dose-escalation cohort had hepatocellular carcinoma, melanoma, renal cell or head and neck cancer.

Remarks on this clone: Its specificity is unknown.

In germline, CDR1 is SGHRS, CDR2 YFSETQ. CDR3 length: 14 amino acids. The V end was cut by 7 bases, the J end by 6 bases, with 17 bases between. The study, taken as a whole, reports: No antigen was identified for the clonally expanded peripheral T cells. At doses 0.1 to 3.0 mg/kg, CD4+ and CD8+ clones expanded.

Sequenced by immunoSEQ multiplex PCR; TCRdb stores in-frame clones only, minus some. The repertoire consists of some 70,000 clones, with more than 80% occurring once and the leading ten covering roughly 8.2%. The chain carries TRBV5-1 and TRBJ2-1; maybe TRBD2 (7 bases). Specimen: CD4+ or CD8+ T cells sorted from blood, collected in a trial of the OX40 agonist ivuxolimab. This sequence was found in an adult with an advanced solid tumor such as melanoma, head and neck, liver or kidney cancer. The CDR3: CASGLREGVNEQFF. The CDR3 nucleotides read TGCGCCAGCGGCCTAAGGGAGGGGGTCAATGAGCAGTTCTTC.